This T cell receptor (beta chain) was identified during a study of shared clonotypes between healthy human individuals. Study-wide background: The study drew on a couple of women and a few men aged 18 to 49 as donors.

Only in-frame clones appear in the TCRdb table, and some are missing; sequencing was by immunoSEQ multiplex PCR. The sample carries approximately 320,000 clones, around 67% recorded once. Germline V gene lookup returns CDR1 SGHNT and CDR2 YENEEA. Trimming cost V 1 base and J 4 bases, with 8 bases left between them. This CDR3 is 13 amino acids long. The source is a man aged 30 to 45 in good health. Material: memory CD4+ T cells sorted from blood. Documented subset: CD45RA-negative fraction. This sequence joins TRBV11-3 and TRBJ2-7; unclear D gene. The CDR3: CASSLGAGYEQYF. The CDR3 DNA reads TGTGCCAGCAGCTTAGGGGCCGGGTACGAGCAGTACTTC.